This T cell receptor beta chain was sequenced in a study of cytomegalovirus exposure and HLA in healthy donors. At the level of the study: The 90 to 150 validation repertoires used the same platform as the roughly 670 first-cohort repertoires, a later analysis reported.

V was pared by 2 bases and J by 4 bases, with 14 bases of the junction left unmatched. The CDR3 contains 18 residues. Germline V gives CDR1 SGHTA, CDR2 FQGNSA. Libraries were prepared by immunoSEQ multiplex PCR; TCRdb keeps only in-frame clonotypes and omits some of them. The sample includes about 79,000 clones, under 95% of them seen just once. The validation cohort, a group of more than 95 subjects, included the donors and was separate from the approximately 660-subject first cohort. Remarks on this clone: The antigen is not known.

Findings of the study overall: Using the classifier, cytomegalovirus status was reportedly diagnosed with high specificity and sensitivity. The study listed 150 to 200 cytomegalovirus-associated TCR beta chains.

The rearrangement joins TRBV7-2 to TRBJ2-5; 9 positions agree with TRBD2. The clonotype was recovered from a woman between 25 and 40 years old in good health and CMV-seronegative. Specimen: PBMCs. CDR3 in amino acids: CASSLKPSGGRLRETQYF. In nucleotides, the CDR3 is TGTGCCAGCAGCTTAAAGCCCAGCGGGGGGCGGCTCCGAGAGACCCAGTACTTC.